This entry describes one TCR beta chain. The method was immunoSEQ multiplex PCR; TCRdb's version includes in-frame clones alone and lacks a portion of them. This table has 17,000 or so clones, 88% appearing once. Losses at the gene ends were 11 bases for V and 3 bases for J; bases not matched to a gene: 6. This CDR3 contains 13 residues. Germline V gene data show CDR1 as MNHEY and CDR2 as SMNVEV (reference sequence). This specimen comes from a study of T cell changes during pregnancy in multiple sclerosis. The sequenced sample was CD8+ T cells from peripheral blood mononuclear cells, obtained after pregnancy. The V call is TRBV27, the J call TRBJ2-1; 8 nucleotides agree with TRBD2. This TCR came from a female donor in good health, enrolled as a control in a pregnancy study. The CDR3 DNA reads as TGTGCCTCTTCTAGCGGGTTCTACAATGAGCAGTTCTTC. Translated, it gives CASSSGFYNEQFF.